Included here is one T cell receptor (beta chain) sequence, with context. The target of this receptor is not known. Per-base quality was not reported, and no clone a single base away is much larger than it. These data belong to a study of response to subunit inactivated influenza vaccine (dated by TCRdb to the late 2010s). Context from the whole study: To follow how T cells responded to a trivalent subunit inactivated influenza vaccine, the researchers relied on deep quantitative profiling of the T cell receptor repertoire.

General study outcomes and caveats: It was suggested by the authors that each seasonal influenza vaccination may recruit only a limited number of new T cells.

CDR1 and CDR2 (DFQATT, SNEGSKA) derive from the germline V gene (reference sequence). From its cysteine to its phenylalanine, the CDR3 spans 13 amino acids. The entry retains the CDR3 DNA only, 39 bases that are in frame from base 1. After removal of 2 bases from V and 5 bases from J, the junction retains 1 base not matched to a gene. Library preparation was by RT-PCR. TCRdb names Illumina HiSeq 2500 as the instrument used. TCRdb ran its own pipeline on the public reads, namely fastp trimming at Q25 and MiXCR clone calling, and kept in-frame beta chains. Under each unique CDR3 protein, matching rows form one entry showing the most common genes and DNA. This sample lists around 480,000 distinct CDR3 sequences; approximately 16% were detected once. The top ten constitute less than 4% of the sample.

The sequencing here drew on CD4+ T cells sorted from PBMCs, taken around 2 years after vaccination. The sequence joins TRBV20-1 to TRBJ1-5, with TRBD1 matching 9 junction bases. The receptor was isolated from a man between 50 and 75 years old who received an inactivated influenza vaccine. Donor details come from another sample of the same person, matched by shared clones. The CDR3 loop reads CSARTGGDQPQHF. Read as DNA, the sequence is TGCAGTGCTAGAACAGGGGGCGATCAGCCCCAGCATTTT.